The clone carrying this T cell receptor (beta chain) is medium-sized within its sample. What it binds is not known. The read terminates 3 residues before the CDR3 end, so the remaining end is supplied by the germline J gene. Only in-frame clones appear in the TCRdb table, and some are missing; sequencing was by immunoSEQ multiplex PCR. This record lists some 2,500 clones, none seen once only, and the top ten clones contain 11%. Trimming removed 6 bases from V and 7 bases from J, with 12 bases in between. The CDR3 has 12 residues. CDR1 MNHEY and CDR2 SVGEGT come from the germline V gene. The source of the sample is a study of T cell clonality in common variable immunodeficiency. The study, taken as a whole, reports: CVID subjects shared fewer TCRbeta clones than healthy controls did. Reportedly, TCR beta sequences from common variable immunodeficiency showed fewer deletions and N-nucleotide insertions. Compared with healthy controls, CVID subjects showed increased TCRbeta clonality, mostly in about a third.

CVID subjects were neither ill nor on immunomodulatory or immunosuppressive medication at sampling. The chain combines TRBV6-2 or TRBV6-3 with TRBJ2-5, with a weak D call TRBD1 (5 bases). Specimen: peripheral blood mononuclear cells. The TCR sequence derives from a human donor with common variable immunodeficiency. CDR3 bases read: TGTGCCAGCAGCCTCTACCAGGGGACC. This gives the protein CASSLYQGT. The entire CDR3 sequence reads CASSLYQGTQYF.